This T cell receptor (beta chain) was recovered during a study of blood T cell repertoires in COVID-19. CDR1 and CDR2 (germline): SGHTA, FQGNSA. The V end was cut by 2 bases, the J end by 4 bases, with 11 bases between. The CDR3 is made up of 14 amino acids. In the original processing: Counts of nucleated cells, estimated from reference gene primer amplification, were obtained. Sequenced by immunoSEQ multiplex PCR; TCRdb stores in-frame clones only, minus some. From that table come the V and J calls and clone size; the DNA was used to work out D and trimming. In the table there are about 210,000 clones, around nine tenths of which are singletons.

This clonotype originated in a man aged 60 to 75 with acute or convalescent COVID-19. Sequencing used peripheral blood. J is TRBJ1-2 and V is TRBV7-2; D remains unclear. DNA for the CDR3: TGTGCCAGCAGCTTACGAGACGGACTCTATGGCTACACCTTC. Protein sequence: CASSLRDGLYGYTF.